These 30 T cell receptor beta chains were sequenced from one sample in a study of T cell clonality in common variable immunodeficiency. Using immunoSEQ multiplex PCR, the repertoire was profiled, and TCRdb retains in-frame clones only, with some absent. Singletons are absent from the sample, which has over 30,000 clones. Sequenced material: peripheral blood mononuclear cells. All receptors come from a person aged 18-70 years in good health.

Points on this clone: The CDR3 extends 3 residues past the end of the read, so its final part is completed from the germline J gene. The chain is built from TRBV5-1 and TRBJ2-4; TRBD2 is a possible D gene (5 bases). Germline CDR1 reads SGHRS; CDR2 reads YFSETQ. This CDR3 has 15 residues. This chain's CDR3 is CASSLGPGNQETQYF. Incomplete CDR3 DNA: TGCGCCAGCAGCTTGGGCCCGGGGAACCAAGAGACT.

This clone was counted at least ten times. The observed sequence ends 3 residues before the CDR3 terminus, with the missing tail filled in from the germline J gene. The chain carries TRBV20-1 and TRBJ2-7, with TRBD1 identical over 7 bases. With 2 bases clipped from V and 5 bases from J, the junction kept 12 bases outside the gene matches. The CDR3 has 15 amino acids. In germline, CDR1 is DFQATT, CDR2 SNEGSKA (reference sequence). CDR3 sequence reads: CSARPTGTVNHEQYF. The CDR3 bases that were read are TGCAGTGCTAGACCAACCGGGACAGTTAACCACGAG.

This clone was observed many times. The read comes to an end 3 residues before the CDR3 does, leaving the germline J gene to fill in the end. The rearrangement joins TRBV30 to TRBJ2-3; possible D gene TRBD2, 5 bases. The CDR3 contains 13 residues. Germline V gene lookup returns CDR1 GTSNPN and CDR2 SVGIG (reference sequence). Trimming stripped 2 bases from V and 7 bases from J, with 13 bases between. The CDR3 region is CAWSLARLNTQYF. Incomplete CDR3 DNA: TGTGCCTGGAGTCTAGCCCGCTTAAATACG. Supplemented by reference TRBV30 and TRBJ2-3, the full variable domain reads SQTIHQWPATLVQPVGSPLSLECTVEGTSNPNLYWYRQAAGRGLQLLFYSVGIGQISSEVPQNLSASRPQDRQFILSSKKLLLSDSGFYLCAWSLARLNTQYFGPGTRLTVL.

This clone was seen repeatedly, ten times or more. The sequence runs out 3 residues before the end of the CDR3; the remainder is reconstructed from the germline J gene. This chain uses TRBV20-1 with TRBJ2-7, with TRBD1 matching over 11 bases. V shed 6 bases, J shed 5 bases, and the junction held 12 bases outside the gene matches. The CDR3 runs to 15 residues. Germline CDR1 DFQATT, CDR2 SNEGSKA (reference sequence). Partial CDR3 DNA: TGCAGTGCGGACCCCCGGGACAGGGGGGACGACGAG. Its protein product is CSADPRDRGDDE. The whole CDR3 sequence is CSADPRDRGDDEQYF.

The table lists this clone with many counts. The CDR3 sequence is CASSLTGGNQPQHF. CDR3 DNA (partial): TGTGCCAGCAGCTTAACAGGGGGAAATCAGCCC. The chain carries TRBV7-8 and TRBJ1-5; 8 nucleotides agree with TRBD1. The read ends 3 residues shy of where the CDR3 ends; the end is completed using the germline J gene. Trimming at V came to 2 bases and at J to 4 bases, leaving 1 base not matched to a gene. Per germline, CDR1 SGHVS and CDR2 FQNEAQ. This CDR3 comprises 14 residues.

This clone was detected ten times or more. The read gets to within 3 residues of the CDR3 end, and the germline J gene fills in the rest. The rearrangement joins TRBV18 to TRBJ2-4; 11 bases match TRBD1. CDR1 and CDR2 (germline): KGHSH, LQKENI. This CDR3 is 15 amino acids long. V lost 4 bases to trimming and J lost 4 bases; unmatched junction nucleotides: 3. The sequenced part of the CDR3 DNA is TGTGCCAGCTCACTCGGGACAGGGGGTAAAAACATT. Encoded protein: CASSLGTGGKNI. The whole CDR3 sequence is CASSLGTGGKNIQYF.

This clone was seen at least ten times. Read sequence stops 3 residues before the CDR3 end, and the germline J gene provides the missing end. This sequence joins TRBV2 and TRBJ2-2; 7 bases line up with TRBD1. Germline assignment: CDR1 SNHLY and CDR2 FYNNEI. Trimming took 6 bases from V and 4 from J; bases not matched to a gene: 2. The CDR3 extends over 13 amino acids. The CDR3 sequence: CASRTGSTGELFF. The covered CDR3 bases are TGTGCCAGCAGGACAGGGTCCACCGGGGAG. The full variable domain, with the rest looked up from reference TRBV2 and TRBJ2-2, is EPEVTQTPSHQVTQMGQEVILRCVPISNHLYFYWYRQILGQKVEFLVSFYNNEISEKSEIFDDQFSVERPDGSNFTLKIRSTKLEDSAMYFCASRTGSTGELFFGEGSRLTVL.

This clone was seen many times. The observed sequence ends 3 residues before the CDR3 terminus, with the missing tail filled in from the germline J gene. J is TRBJ2-7 and V is TRBV30; D not certain. From germline, CDR1 is GTSNPN and CDR2 SVGIG (reference sequence). Deletions cut 5 bases from V and 3 bases from J, with 5 bases between. The CDR3 covers 10 residues. The CDR3 sequence: CAWGRYEQYF. The DNA read from the CDR3 is TGTGCCTGGGGGCGCTACGAG.

This clone came up many times. The read gets to within 3 residues of the CDR3 end, and the germline J gene fills in the rest. The chain is built from TRBV7-2 and TRBJ2-1, with unresolved D. This CDR3 contains 14 residues. V shed 1 base and J shed 9 bases, with 13 bases lying between them. Per germline, CDR1 SGHTA and CDR2 FQGNSA. The part of the CDR3 DNA that was read is TGTGCCAGCAGCTTAGGAGGCCGTACAAGTGAG. Its protein product is CASSLGGRTSE. The entire CDR3 reads CASSLGGRTSEQFF.

There are a few counts of this clone. The junction does not match germline at one end; this may be a read error. From the germline J gene comes the end of the CDR3, since the read stops 3 residues before it. The identical CDR3 is also encoded by other nucleotide sequences in the sample. The J gene is TRBJ1-3, the V gene TRBV29-1; D possibly corresponds to TRBD1 (5 bases). The germline V gene encodes CDR1 SQVTM and CDR2 ANQGSEA. This CDR3 spans 14 amino acids. The CDR3 is CSATSAGGGNTIYF. The CDR3 DNA, read in part, is TGCAGCGCCACGTCCGCCGGGGGTGGAAACACT.

Many counts were recorded for this clone. The read ends 3 residues early relative to the CDR3; the germline J gene fills the gap. The chain combines TRBV6-4 with TRBJ2-1, with 9 nucleotides matching TRBD1. Trimming took 8 bases from V and 7 from J; bases not matched to a gene: 12. The CDR3 consists of 15 residues. Germline loops: CDR1 MRHNA, CDR2 SNTAGT. The CDR3 bases that were read are TGTGCCAGCTCCCCAGTACGGGACAGGGAAAATGAG. This codes for CASSPVRDRENE. The whole CDR3 protein is CASSPVRDRENEQFF.

A few counts support this clone. The read ends 3 residues shy of where the CDR3 ends; the end is completed using the germline J gene. The rearrangement joins TRBV30 to TRBJ2-4; a weak D match, TRBD1 (6 bases). The CDR3 length is 14 residues. Germline-derived CDR1 and CDR2 are GTSNPN and SVGIG (reference sequence). The CDR3 protein is CASAGTKGIYGQYF. Incomplete CDR3 DNA: TGTGCTTCCGCTGGGACAAAGGGGATCTATGGT.

This clone came up a few times. The read is 3 residues too short to cover the CDR3 end, so that end is filled in from the germline J gene. The rearrangement links TRBV19 to TRBJ1-2; perhaps TRBD1 as D (6 bases). The CDR3 sequence is 15 residues long. Germline V gene lookup returns CDR1 LNHDA and CDR2 SQIVND (reference sequence). Partial CDR3 DNA: TGTGCCAGTAGTATCTTGGGGGGGCTAAACAATGAC. Its translation is CASSILGGLNND. The entire CDR3 protein is CASSILGGLNNDYTF.

In regard to this clone: A far larger clone is a single base away, which makes a read error likely. The read falls 3 residues short of the CDR3 end, and the missing part is taken from the germline J gene. This chain links TRBV30 with TRBJ2-6, with 9 bases identical to TRBD1. Germline lookup yields CDR1 GTSNPN and CDR2 SVGIG (reference sequence). The length of the CDR3 is 16 residues. Trimming at V came to 8 bases and at J to 4 bases, leaving 12 bases not matched to a gene. The CDR3 DNA, read in part, is TGTGCCGTGTACCCGACAGGGGGGAGGGGGGCCAACGTC. Translation gives CAVYPTGGRGANV. The complete CDR3 protein is CAVYPTGGRGANVLTF.

This clone was observed at least ten times. The CDR3 extends 3 residues past the end of the read, so its final part is completed from the germline J gene. The rearrangement links TRBV20-1 to TRBJ1-4; 9 positions match TRBD1. Germline-derived CDR1 and CDR2 are DFQATT and SNEGSKA (reference sequence). The CDR3 runs to 16 residues. CDR3 DNA (partial): TGCAGTGCTAGAGATCCGGGACAGGGATTGAGTTCACCA. It specifies CSARDPGQGLSSP. The full CDR3 protein is CSARDPGQGLSSPLFF.

This clone was seen ten or more times. A read error may produce the germline difference seen at one junction end. The read terminates 3 residues before the CDR3 end, so the remaining end is supplied by the germline J gene. The chain recombines TRBV4-2 with TRBJ1-1; D is perhaps TRBD1 (5 bases). This CDR3 has 16 residues. Germline V gives CDR1 LGHNA, CDR2 YNFKEQ. The chain's CDR3 is CASSPQGLKKNTEAFF. Incomplete CDR3 DNA: TGCGCCAGCAGCCCCCAGGGTCTCAAAAAGAACACTGAA.

This clone was seen many times. CDR3 amino acids: CASSLTGEETQYF. The sequenced CDR3 bases are TGCGCCAGCAGCTTGACAGGGGAAGAGACC. The chain combines TRBV5-1 with TRBJ2-5, with TRBD1 matching 7 bases. The CDR3 extends 3 residues past the end of the read, so its final part is completed from the germline J gene. The CDR3 has 13 residues. The V segment lost 1 base and the J segment 3 bases; nucleotides outside the gene matches: 0. Per the germline V gene, CDR1 is SGHRS and CDR2 is YFSETQ.

This clone was seen repeatedly, ten times or more. The CDR3 extends 3 residues past the end of the read, so its final part is completed from the germline J gene. V and J are TRBV5-1 and TRBJ2-1, with 9 bases fitting TRBD2. V lost 4 bases and J lost 8; bases outside the gene matches: 7. The germline gives CDR1 SGHRS, CDR2 YFSETQ. The CDR3 length is 14 residues. CDR3 amino acids: CASSDIAGDYEQFF. CDR3 bases read: TGCGCCAGCAGCGACATAGCGGGGGATTATGAG.

This clone was recorded at least ten times. The CDR3 end is not reached by the read, which stops 3 residues before it; the germline J gene fills it in. The chain links TRBV20-1 to TRBJ1-3, with D possibly TRBD1 on 6 matching bases. Germline-derived CDR1 and CDR2 are DFQATT and SNEGSKA (reference sequence). The V end lost 3 bases, the J end lost 7 bases, and 16 bases lay between the germline ends. The length of the CDR3 is 14 residues. CDR3 sequence reads: CSARGTGNANTIYF. The CDR3 DNA, read in part, is TGCAGTGCTAGGGGTACAGGGAACGCGAACACC.

In this sample, this clone turned up many times. The read falls 3 residues short of the CDR3 end, and the missing part is taken from the germline J gene. V gene TRBV7-3 combines with J gene TRBJ2-3; 7 bases are shared with TRBD2. The length of the CDR3 is 13 residues. The germline gives CDR1 SGHTA, CDR2 FQGTGA. Losses at the gene ends were 4 bases for V and 5 bases for J; bases not matched to a gene: 3. Here the CDR3 reads CASSSSGGDTQYF. CDR3 DNA (partial): TGTGCCAGCAGCTCATCGGGGGGAGATACG.

This clone has ten or more counts. The sequenced fragment ends 3 residues before the CDR3 boundary, so the rest is inferred from the germline J gene. J is TRBJ2-3 and V is TRBV5-1; D remains ambiguous. Per the germline V gene, CDR1 is SGHRS and CDR2 is YFSETQ. Trimming cost V 1 base and J 5 bases, with 5 bases left between them. CDR3 length: 12 amino acids. CDR3 residues: CASSLSVDTQYF. Partial CDR3 DNA: TGCGCCAGCAGCTTGTCGGTAGATACG.

The sample holds many counts of this clone. The read stops 3 residues short of the end of the CDR3; the missing end is completed from the germline J gene. This chain joins TRBV5-1 and TRBJ2-5, with a tentative D call TRBD2 (5 bases). Germline V gene data show CDR1 as SGHRS and CDR2 as YFSETQ. The CDR3 is 14 residues long. Trimming removed 1 base from V and 5 bases from J, with 12 bases in between. CDR3 amino acids: CASSLTGSGETQYF. The CDR3 bases that were read are TGCGCCAGCAGCTTGACGGGGTCTGGGGAGACC.

This clone was detected ten times or more. The read ends 3 residues shy of where the CDR3 ends; the end is completed using the germline J gene. The V and J genes are TRBV18 and TRBJ2-7; D gene unclear. The CDR3 runs 16 residues. Germline CDR1 and CDR2: KGHSH and LQKENI. With 3 bases removed from V and 0 bases from J, the gap between germline ends came to 15 bases. CDR3 DNA, as far as it was read: TGTGCCAGCTCACCGGTGTTAGGGTCCACCTCCTACGAG. It encodes CASSPVLGSTSYE. The whole CDR3 is CASSPVLGSTSYEQYF.

This clone came up many times. The read halts 3 residues ahead of the CDR3 end, with the missing end drawn from the germline J gene. The gene calls are TRBV20-1 and TRBJ1-4; 9 bases are shared with TRBD1. The CDR3 extends over 13 amino acids. After removal of 6 bases from V and 8 bases from J, the junction contained 7 bases not matched to a gene. CDR1 and CDR2 (germline): DFQATT, SNEGSKA (reference sequence). This CDR3 reads CSALDRGGEKLFF. The part of the CDR3 DNA that was read is TGCAGTGCATTGGACAGGGGCGGGGAAAAA.

This clone was recorded at least ten times. The sequenced CDR3 bases are TGTGCCAGCAGCGCGAGCACAGATACG. This sequence encodes CASSASTDT. The complete CDR3 sequence is CASSASTDTQYF. The rearrangement uses TRBV14 and TRBJ2-3, with D uncertain. The read terminates 3 residues before the CDR3 end, so the remaining end is supplied by the germline J gene. The V end was cut by 5 bases, the J end by 0 bases, with 3 bases between. Germline values: CDR1 SGHDN, CDR2 FVKESK. The CDR3 length is 12 residues.

This clone has a count of ten or more. The sequenced CDR3 bases are TGTGCCATCAGTGACGTGGAAAGCGGGGGAGTCCAAGAGACC. Translated, it gives CAISDVESGGVQET. The full CDR3 reads CAISDVESGGVQETQYF. This rearrangement joins TRBV10-3 to TRBJ2-5; 8 bases agree with TRBD2. The read finishes 3 residues shy of the CDR3 end, and the germline J gene is used to complete it. This CDR3 spans 17 amino acids. Germline assignment: CDR1 ENHRY and CDR2 SYGVKD. Unmatched junction bases numbered 10, after V lost 3 bases and J lost 1 base.

This clone was detected many times. The missing CDR3 end, 3 residues past where the read stops, is filled in from the germline J gene. The chain couples TRBV30 to TRBJ2-3; 8 bases fit TRBD1. This CDR3 has 16 amino acids. V was pared by 2 bases and J by 0 bases, with 7 bases of the junction left unmatched. Looked up from germline, CDR1 is GTSNPN and CDR2 is SVGIG (reference sequence). The CDR3 here is CAWSSGQGRSTDTQYF. The DNA read from the CDR3 is TGTGCCTGGAGTTCTGGACAGGGTAGGAGCACAGATACG.

Ten or more counts support this clone. The read ends 3 residues shy of where the CDR3 ends; the end is completed using the germline J gene. This chain joins TRBV5-6 and TRBJ1-1; TRBD1 matches 12 bases. This CDR3 has 14 residues. Germline CDR1 and CDR2: SGHDT and YYEEEE. CDR3 sequence reads: CASSLVGTGGIAFF. The CDR3 bases that were read are TGTGCCAGCAGCTTGGTGGGGACAGGGGGCATA. The entire variable domain, with the rest obtained from reference TRBV5-6 and TRBJ1-1, is as follows: DAGVTQSPTHLIKTRGQQVTLRCSPKSGHDTVSWYQQALGQGPQFIFQYYEEEERQRGNFPDRFSGHQFPNYSSELNVNALLLGDSALYLCASSLVGTGGIAFFGQGTRLTVV.

In this sample, this clone turned up many times. Sequencing ends 3 residues short of the CDR3 end; the germline J gene provides the rest. The V and J genes are TRBV5-6 and TRBJ2-2; 7 bases align to TRBD2. Germline loops: CDR1 SGHDT, CDR2 YYEEEE. J lost 4 bases, V lost 4 bases, and 4 bases had no gene match. This CDR3 comprises 14 residues. Here the CDR3 reads CASSTLASTGELFF. The part of the CDR3 DNA that was read is TGTGCCAGCAGCACACTAGCGAGCACCGGGGAG. The full variable domain, rest sourced from reference TRBV5-6 and TRBJ2-2, is DAGVTQSPTHLIKTRGQQVTLRCSPKSGHDTVSWYQQALGQGPQFIFQYYEEEERQRGNFPDRFSGHQFPNYSSELNVNALLLGDSALYLCASSTLASTGELFFGEGSRLTVL.

This clone was found many times. The sequence runs out 3 residues before the end of the CDR3; the remainder is reconstructed from the germline J gene. V and J are TRBV12-3 or TRBV12-4 and TRBJ2-3; 10 bases are a match to TRBD1. The CDR3 spans 16 residues. The junction had 7 bases not matched to a gene; V was cut back by 6 bases and J by 1 base. The CDR3 bases that were read are TGTGCCAGCAGCCCCACCGGGACAGGGGGCACAGATACG. It specifies CASSPTGTGGTDT. The full-length CDR3 reads as CASSPTGTGGTDTQYF.